Below are 19 T cell receptor beta chains sequenced from a single sample in a study of T cells in Graves' hyperthyroidism and ophthalmopathy. TCR beta CDR3 regions were amplified from RNA transcripts. The study used the HTBI primer set for a first-round RT-PCR of the TCR CDR3. TCRdb re-called the multiplex PCR reads with MiXCR, one entry per CDR3 protein. The sample has roughly 170,000 distinct CDR3 sequences; over 15% are singletons. The sequenced sample was blood. The receptors shown here come from a woman aged 45-59 years with Graves' hyperthyroidism.

The V call is TRBV18, the J call TRBJ1-2; D possibly corresponds to TRBD1 (5 bases). V gave up 2 bases and J gave up 7 bases, with 23 bases separating them. CDR1 KGHSH and CDR2 LQKENI come from the germline V gene. This CDR3 is 17 amino acids long. The CDR3: CASSPTRLRGGKGGYTF. In nucleotides, the CDR3 is TGTGCCAGCTCACCAACCCGCCTCCGCGGGGGGAAGGGTGGCTACACCTTC.

This clonotype was recorded at least ten times. The chain carries TRBV29-1 and TRBJ2-7; no clear D gene. The CDR3 has 14 residues. From germline, CDR1 is SQVTM and CDR2 ANQGSEA. Trimming pared 1 base from V and 7 bases from J, leaving 17 bases between. CDR3 in amino acids: CSVEGPRSLGEQYF. CDR3 nucleotide sequence: TGCAGCGTTGAAGGGCCCCGGTCTCTCGGGGAGCAGTACTTC.

This clonotype was recorded many times. This sequence joins TRBV7-9 and TRBJ1-1; 8 bases agree with TRBD1. The CDR3 is 16 amino acids. CDR1 and CDR2 (germline): SEHNR, FQNEAQ (reference sequence). J was trimmed by 1 base and V by 1 base; bases with no gene match: 5. CDR3 region: CASSLGLGTGNTEAFF. The DNA of the CDR3 is TGTGCCAGCAGCTTAGGTCTGGGGACAGGGAACACTGAAGCTTTCTTT.

CDR3 bases: TGTGCCAGCAGAATTTACGGGATAGGGGGAACAGATACGCAGTATTTT. It translates to CASRIYGIGGTDTQYF. V gene TRBV6-1 combines with J gene TRBJ2-3; perhaps TRBD1 as D (6 bases). V was shortened by 6 bases and J by 3 bases, with 19 bases between the two germline ends. This CDR3 contains 16 residues. Germline V lookup: CDR1 MNHNS, CDR2 SASEGT.

This clonotype has at least ten counts. The chain recombines TRBV4-3 with TRBJ2-5; D might be TRBD2 (5 bases). V lost 4 bases and J 6 bases, leaving 15 bases between the germline ends. The CDR3 spans 14 residues. Looked up from germline, CDR1 is LGHNA and CDR2 is YSLEER. The CDR3 loop is CASSPTGLGKTQYF. The CDR3 region has the DNA TGCGCCAGCAGCCCAACCGGACTGGGAAAGACCCAGTACTTC.

This clonotype was counted many times. The V gene is TRBV19, the J gene TRBJ1-1; D uncertain. V was trimmed by 6 bases and J by 5 bases, leaving 7 bases between them. This CDR3 has 11 amino acids. In germline, CDR1 is LNHDA, CDR2 SQIVND (reference sequence). The CDR3 DNA reads as TGTGCCAGTAGCGATAGTACTGAAGCTTTCTTT. Its translation is CASSDSTEAFF.

At least ten counts were recorded for this clonotype. This chain connects TRBV12-3 or TRBV12-4 to TRBJ1-1, with D hard to call. CDR3 length equals 11 residues. V lost 7 bases, J lost 5 bases, and 8 bases lay in between. The chain's CDR3 is CASTRRTEAFF. Written as DNA, the CDR3 is TGTGCCAGCACGCGGCGGACTGAAGCTTTCTTT.

This clonotype was picked up a small number of times. V gene TRBV18 combines with J gene TRBJ2-7; D uncertain. V lost 6 bases and J lost 4, with 13 bases in between. In germline, CDR1 is KGHSH, CDR2 LQKENI. The CDR3 sequence is 13 residues long. The DNA of the CDR3 is TGTGCCAGCTCCCCTCCGGAAGGTTACGAGCAGTACTTC. This translates into CASSPPEGYEQYF.

For the CDR3, the DNA is TGTGCCAGCAGCCTAAGGGGGTCAGGGCCTGATTCACCCCTCCACTTT. This translates into CASSLRGSGPDSPLHF. The chain recombines TRBV14 with TRBJ1-6; D might be TRBD1 (6 bases). Trimming cost V 4 bases and J 8 bases, with 18 bases left between them. CDR1 SGHDN and CDR2 FVKESK come from the germline V gene. This CDR3 comprises 16 residues. Filled out from reference TRBV14 and TRBJ1-6, the complete variable domain reads EAGVTQFPSHSVIEKGQTVTLRCDPISGHDNLYWYRRVMGKEIKFLLHFVKESKQDESGMPNNRFLAERTGGTYSTLKVQPAELEDSGVYFCASSLRGSGPDSPLHFGNGTRLTVT.

At least ten counts were recorded for this clonotype. The chain couples TRBV3-1 to TRBJ1-2; D is uncertain. V shed 4 bases and J shed 4 bases, with 16 bases lying between them. From germline, CDR1 is LGHDT and CDR2 YNNKEL (reference sequence). The CDR3 is 15 amino acids. CDR3 protein: CASSLYSGMTYGYTF. Here the CDR3 DNA reads TGTGCCAGCAGCCTTTACTCTGGGATGACCTATGGCTACACCTTC.

In its sample, this clonotype was seen many times. The chain couples TRBV6-1 to TRBJ2-1; D is uncertain. Germline CDR1 MNHNS, CDR2 SASEGT. The V gene lost 5 bases and the J gene lost 1 base, with 15 bases spanning the gap. The CDR3 extends over 16 amino acids. The CDR3 coding sequence is TGTGCCAGCAGTAGGGATCCAGAGACTTCCTACAATGAGCAGTTCTTC. It yields the protein CASSRDPETSYNEQFF.

This clonotype was detected ten times or more. The CDR3 is CASVLQGSGYTF. In nucleotides, the CDR3 is TGTGCCAGCGTACTACAGGGATCTGGCTACACCTTC. The chain employs TRBV7-9 and TRBJ1-2, with a possible D match to TRBD1 (6 bases). Trimming took 8 bases from V and 7 from J, leaving 14 bases between them. The CDR3 runs 12 residues. Germline V gene lookup returns CDR1 SEHNR and CDR2 FQNEAQ (reference sequence). Full variable domain (outside the CDR3, taken from reference TRBV7-9 and TRBJ1-2): DTGVSQNPRHKITKRGQNVTFRCDPISEHNRLYWYRQTLGQGPEFLTYFQNEAQLEKSRLLSDRFSAERPKGSFSTLEIQRTEQGDSAMYLCASVLQGSGYTFGSGTRLTVV.

In its sample, this clonotype was seen many times. The genes are TRBV6-2 or TRBV6-3 and TRBJ2-7, with D perhaps given as TRBD1 or TRBD2 (5 bases each). The V end was cut by 6 bases, the J end by 2 bases, with 14 bases between. The CDR3 contains 14 residues. The germline V gene has CDR1 MNHEY and CDR2 SVGEGT. CDR3 region: CASRGPRGTYEQYF. CDR3 DNA sequence: TGTGCCAGCAGGGGACCGAGGGGCACCTACGAGCAGTACTTC.

This clonotype was counted ten times or more. J is TRBJ1-2 and V is TRBV6-7, with D unclear. TRBV6-7 is treated as an ORF (open reading frame) with a function not yet certain. V shed 4 bases and J shed 5 bases, with 11 bases lying between them. The CDR3 covers 13 residues. The CDR3 here is CASSSPHRYGYTF. DNA for the CDR3: TGTGCCAGCAGTTCCCCGCATCGGTATGGCTACACCTTC.

This clonotype came up many times. V is TRBV27 and J is TRBJ1-4; D gene unclear. V was trimmed by 4 bases and J by 7 bases, leaving 13 bases between them. Per germline, CDR1 MNHEY and CDR2 SMNVEV (reference sequence). The length of the CDR3 is 14 residues. This chain's CDR3 is CASSYLGESEKLFF. CDR3 bases: TGTGCCAGCAGTTACCTAGGAGAGAGTGAAAAACTGTTTTTT.

The V and J genes are TRBV5-5 and TRBJ1-4; D is uncertain. The germline V gene encodes CDR1 SGHKS and CDR2 YYEKEE (reference sequence). This CDR3 has 14 residues. V was trimmed by 1 base and J by 0 bases, leaving 4 bases between them. The CDR3 DNA is TGTGCCAGCAGCTTGCACCCAACTAATGAAAAACTGTTTTTT. Amino acid sequence: CASSLHPTNEKLFF.

V usage is TRBV28 and J usage is TRBJ2-1; TRBD2 matches 13 bases. The CDR3 spans 17 residues. V shed 1 base, J shed 8 bases, and the junction held 8 bases outside the gene matches. Germline V gene sequence: CDR1 MDHEN, CDR2 SYDVKM. CDR3 nucleotides: TGTGCCAGCAGTTTATCAGGACTAGCGGGAGCCATGGATGAGCAGTTCTTC. The encoded protein is CASSLSGLAGAMDEQFF.

J is TRBJ2-2 and V is TRBV7-2; D possibly uses TRBD1 or TRBD2 (5 bases each). From germline, CDR1 is SGHTA and CDR2 FQGNSA. This CDR3 is 15 amino acids long. V was pared by 0 bases and J by 2 bases, with 7 bases between. The CDR3: CASSLAGTNTGELFF. In DNA form, the CDR3 reads TGTGCCAGCAGCTTAGCCGGGACCAACACCGGGGAGCTGTTTTTT.

This clonotype was picked up many times. The CDR3 loop reads CASRKPGRGGYTF. The CDR3 nucleotides are TGTGCCAGCAGGAAACCAGGGAGGGGTGGCTACACCTTC. The chain is built from TRBV27 and TRBJ1-2, with a tentative D call TRBD1 (5 bases). Trimming stripped 6 bases from V and 7 bases from J, with 15 bases between. Germline CDR1 and CDR2: MNHEY and SMNVEV (reference sequence). The CDR3 is made up of 13 amino acids.